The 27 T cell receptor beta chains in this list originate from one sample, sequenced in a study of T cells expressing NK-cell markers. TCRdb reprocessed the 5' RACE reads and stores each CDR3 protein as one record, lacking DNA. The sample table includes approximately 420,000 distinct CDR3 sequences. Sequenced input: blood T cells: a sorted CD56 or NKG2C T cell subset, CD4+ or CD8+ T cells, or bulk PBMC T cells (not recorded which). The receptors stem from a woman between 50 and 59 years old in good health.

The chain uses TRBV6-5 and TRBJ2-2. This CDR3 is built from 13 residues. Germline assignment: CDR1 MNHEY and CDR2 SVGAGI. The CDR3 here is CASSRHGAGELFF.

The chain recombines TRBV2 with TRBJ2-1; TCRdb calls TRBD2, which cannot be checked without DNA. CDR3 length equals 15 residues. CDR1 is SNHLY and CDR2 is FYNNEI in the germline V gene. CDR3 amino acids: CASSEDLGPLYEQFF. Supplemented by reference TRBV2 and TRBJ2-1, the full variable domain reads EPEVTQTPSHQVTQMGQEVILRCVPISNHLYFYWYRQILGQKVEFLVSFYNNEISEKSEIFDDQFSVERPDGSNFTLKIRSTKLEDSAMYFCASSEDLGPLYEQFFGPGTRLTVL.

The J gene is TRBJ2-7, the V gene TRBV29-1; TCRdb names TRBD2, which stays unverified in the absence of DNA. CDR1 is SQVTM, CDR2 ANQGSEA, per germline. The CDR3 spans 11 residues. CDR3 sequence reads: CSVLGGYEQYF.

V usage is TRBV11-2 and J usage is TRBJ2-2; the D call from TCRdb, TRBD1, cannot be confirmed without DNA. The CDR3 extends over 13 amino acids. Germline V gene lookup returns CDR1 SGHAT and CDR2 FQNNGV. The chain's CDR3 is CASVQGNTGELFF.

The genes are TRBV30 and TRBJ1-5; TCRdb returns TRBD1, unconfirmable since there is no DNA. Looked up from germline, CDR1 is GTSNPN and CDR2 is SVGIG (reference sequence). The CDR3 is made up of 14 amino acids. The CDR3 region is CAWKSDRRDQPQHF.

The CDR3 reads CASSLAGSTDTQYF. V usage is TRBV12-3 or TRBV12-4 and J usage is TRBJ2-3. This CDR3 is built from 14 residues.

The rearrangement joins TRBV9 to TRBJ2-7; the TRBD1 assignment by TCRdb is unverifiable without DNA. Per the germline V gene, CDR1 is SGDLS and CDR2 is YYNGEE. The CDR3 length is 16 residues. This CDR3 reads CASSPGRGTAFYEQYF.

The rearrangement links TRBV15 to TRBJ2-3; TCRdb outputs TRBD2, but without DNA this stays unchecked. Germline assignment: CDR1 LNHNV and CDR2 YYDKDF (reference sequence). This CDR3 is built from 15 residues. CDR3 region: CATQRIAGWDSTQYF.

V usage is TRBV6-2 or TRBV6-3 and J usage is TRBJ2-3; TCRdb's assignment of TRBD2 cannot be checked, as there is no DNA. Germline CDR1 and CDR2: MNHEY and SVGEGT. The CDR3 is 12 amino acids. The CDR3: CAGAGSRDTQYF.

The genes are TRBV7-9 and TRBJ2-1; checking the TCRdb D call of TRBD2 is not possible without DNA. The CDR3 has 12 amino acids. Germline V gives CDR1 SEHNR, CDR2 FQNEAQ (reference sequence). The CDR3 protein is CASNPLDNEQFF.

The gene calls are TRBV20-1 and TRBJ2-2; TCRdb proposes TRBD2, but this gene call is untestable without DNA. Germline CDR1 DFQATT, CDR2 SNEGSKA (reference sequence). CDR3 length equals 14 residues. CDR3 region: CSALTSGRAGELFF.

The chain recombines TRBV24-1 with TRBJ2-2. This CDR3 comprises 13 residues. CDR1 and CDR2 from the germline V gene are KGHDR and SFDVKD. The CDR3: CATSEDGPGELFF.

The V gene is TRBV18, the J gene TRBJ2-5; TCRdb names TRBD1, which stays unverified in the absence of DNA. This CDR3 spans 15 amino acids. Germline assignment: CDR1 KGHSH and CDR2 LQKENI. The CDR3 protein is CASSSRGGTQETQYF.

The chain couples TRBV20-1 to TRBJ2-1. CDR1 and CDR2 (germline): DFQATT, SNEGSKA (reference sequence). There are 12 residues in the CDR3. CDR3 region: CSATDLNNEQFF.

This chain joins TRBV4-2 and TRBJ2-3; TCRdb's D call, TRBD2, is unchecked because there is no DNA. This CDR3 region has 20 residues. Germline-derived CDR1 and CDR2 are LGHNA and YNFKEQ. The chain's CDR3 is CASSHGTSGSGVLSTDTQYF.

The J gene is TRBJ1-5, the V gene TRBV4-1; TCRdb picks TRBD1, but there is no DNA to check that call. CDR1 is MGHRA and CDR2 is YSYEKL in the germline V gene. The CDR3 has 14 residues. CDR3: CASSQVKLRGPQHF.

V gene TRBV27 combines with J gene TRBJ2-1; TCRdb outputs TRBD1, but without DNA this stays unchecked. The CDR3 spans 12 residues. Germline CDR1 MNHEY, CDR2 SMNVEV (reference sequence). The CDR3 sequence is CASTGSYNEQFF.

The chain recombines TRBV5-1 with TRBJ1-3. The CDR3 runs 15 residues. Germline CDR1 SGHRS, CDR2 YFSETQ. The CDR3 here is CASSVGENSGNTIYF.

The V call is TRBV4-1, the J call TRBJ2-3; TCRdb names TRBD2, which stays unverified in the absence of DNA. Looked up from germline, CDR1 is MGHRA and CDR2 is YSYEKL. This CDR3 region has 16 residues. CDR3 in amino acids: CASSQEGLAGRDTQYF.

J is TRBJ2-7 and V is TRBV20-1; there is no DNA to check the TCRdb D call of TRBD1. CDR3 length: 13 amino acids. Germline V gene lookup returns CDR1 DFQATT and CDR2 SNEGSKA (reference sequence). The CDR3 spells CSARGGIAYEQYF.

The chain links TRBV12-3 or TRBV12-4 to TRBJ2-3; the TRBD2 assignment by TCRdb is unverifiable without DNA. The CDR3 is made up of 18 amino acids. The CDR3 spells CASSLAGTSSSSTDTQYF.

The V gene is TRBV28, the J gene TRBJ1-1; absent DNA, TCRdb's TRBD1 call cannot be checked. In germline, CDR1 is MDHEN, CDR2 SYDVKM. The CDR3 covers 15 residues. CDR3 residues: CASRGTAPRNTEAFF.

CDR3 in amino acids: CASSPRGGRRHEQFF. The chain uses TRBV7-2 and TRBJ2-1; the D gene TCRdb calls, TRBD2, cannot be checked with no DNA. The germline CDR1 and CDR2 sequences are SGHTA and FQGNSA. The CDR3 is made up of 15 amino acids.

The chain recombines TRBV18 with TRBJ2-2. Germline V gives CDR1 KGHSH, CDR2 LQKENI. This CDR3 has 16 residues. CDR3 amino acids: CASSPEPGSDTGELFF.

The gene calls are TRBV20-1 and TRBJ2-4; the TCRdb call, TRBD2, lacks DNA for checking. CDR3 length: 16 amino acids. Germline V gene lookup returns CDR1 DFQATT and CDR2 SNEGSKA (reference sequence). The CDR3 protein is CSARGLAGGAKNIQYF.

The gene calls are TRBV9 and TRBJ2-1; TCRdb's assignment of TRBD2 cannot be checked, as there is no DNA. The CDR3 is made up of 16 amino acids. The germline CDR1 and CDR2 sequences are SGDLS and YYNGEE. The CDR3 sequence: CASSVPQVGLAGEQFF.

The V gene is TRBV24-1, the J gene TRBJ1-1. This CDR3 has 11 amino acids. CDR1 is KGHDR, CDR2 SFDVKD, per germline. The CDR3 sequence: CATSDLRRAFF.